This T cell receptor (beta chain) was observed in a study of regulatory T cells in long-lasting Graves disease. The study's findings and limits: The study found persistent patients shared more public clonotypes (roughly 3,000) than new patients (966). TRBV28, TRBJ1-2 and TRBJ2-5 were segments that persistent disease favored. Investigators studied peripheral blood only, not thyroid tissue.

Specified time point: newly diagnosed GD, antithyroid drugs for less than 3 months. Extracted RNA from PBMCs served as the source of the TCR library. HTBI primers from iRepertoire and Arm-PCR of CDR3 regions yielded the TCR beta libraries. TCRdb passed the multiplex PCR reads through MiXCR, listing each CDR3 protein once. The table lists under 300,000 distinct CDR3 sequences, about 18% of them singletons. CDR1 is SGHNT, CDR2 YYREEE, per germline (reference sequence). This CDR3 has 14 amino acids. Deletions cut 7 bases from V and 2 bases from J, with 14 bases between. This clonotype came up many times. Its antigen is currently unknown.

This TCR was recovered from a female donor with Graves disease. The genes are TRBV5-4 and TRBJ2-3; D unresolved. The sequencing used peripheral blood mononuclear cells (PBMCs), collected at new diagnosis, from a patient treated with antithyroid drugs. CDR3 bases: TGTGCCAGCTCCGCGGCTTCCCTCACAGATACGCAGTATTTT. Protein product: CASSAASLTDTQYF. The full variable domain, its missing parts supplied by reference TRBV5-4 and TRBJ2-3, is ETGVTQSPTHLIKTRGQQVTLRCSSQSGHNTVSWYQQALGQGPQFIFQYYREEENGRGNFPPRFSGLQFPNYSSELNVNALELDDSALYLCASSAASLTDTQYFGPGTRLTVL.